This TCR beta chain originates from a study of Ad26.COV2.S vaccination and SARS-CoV-2 variants. Overall study: Into the muscle, Ad26.COV2.S was dosed once or twice, 56 days apart. Overall study findings and caveats: Vaccinees and placebo recipients showed similar non-spike TCR breadth.

Trimming cost V 3 bases and J 4 bases; bases outside gene matches: 8. Germline values: CDR1 SGDLS, CDR2 YYNGEE. The CDR3 has 15 residues. Treatment given: approximately 18 received Ad26.COV2.S at low or high dose, single or two shots; 5 received placebo; per-sample allocation not given. Day 63 following the first vaccine or placebo injection was when the samples were taken. The data were produced by immunoSEQ multiplex PCR, yet TCRdb's version contains in-frame clones alone and is incomplete. The sample consists of over 200,000 clones, around nine tenths of them appearing once. This clone was seen a single time. Its antigen remains unknown.

The sequence was collected from a person aged 18-60 years who received the Ad26.COV2.S COVID-19 vaccine or a placebo. V is TRBV9 and J is TRBJ1-1, with 8 bases aligning to TRBD1. The sample in question was peripheral blood, obtained in a trial of Ad26.COV2.S vaccine versus placebo. CDR3 sequence: CASSGDRGRSTEAFF. The CDR3 DNA reads TGTGCCAGCAGCGGTGACAGGGGAAGAAGCACTGAAGCTTTCTTT.